This T cell receptor (beta chain) is from a study of Ad26.COV2.S vaccination and SARS-CoV-2 variants. Treatment denoted: approximately 18 received Ad26.COV2.S at low or high dose, single or two shots; about 5 received placebo; per-sample allocation not given. On day 63 after the first injection, vaccine and placebo recipients gave samples. The CDR3 extends over 13 amino acids. The V gene lost 4 bases and the J gene lost 10 bases, with 16 bases spanning the gap. Germline lookup yields CDR1 LGHDT and CDR2 YNNKEL (reference sequence). Using immunoSEQ multiplex PCR, the repertoire was profiled, and TCRdb retains in-frame clones only, with some absent. The data contain some 390,000 clones, about 88% of them seen just once; the ten biggest clones take up about 3.6%. About this clone itself: Its matching antigen is unknown.

Study observations and caveats: Placebo recipients trailed vaccine recipients in spike-specific TCR breadth.

This TCR was sampled from a person between 18 and 65 years old who received the Ad26.COV2.S COVID-19 vaccine or a placebo. This chain uses TRBV3-1 (or the pseudogene TRBV3-2) with TRBJ1-1; no firm D call. The sequenced sample was peripheral blood, obtained in a trial of Ad26.COV2.S vaccine versus placebo. The CDR3 DNA reads as TGTGCCAGCAGCCCGTCGTCGGTTACCCCAGCTTTCTTT. Its translation is CASSPSSVTPAFF.